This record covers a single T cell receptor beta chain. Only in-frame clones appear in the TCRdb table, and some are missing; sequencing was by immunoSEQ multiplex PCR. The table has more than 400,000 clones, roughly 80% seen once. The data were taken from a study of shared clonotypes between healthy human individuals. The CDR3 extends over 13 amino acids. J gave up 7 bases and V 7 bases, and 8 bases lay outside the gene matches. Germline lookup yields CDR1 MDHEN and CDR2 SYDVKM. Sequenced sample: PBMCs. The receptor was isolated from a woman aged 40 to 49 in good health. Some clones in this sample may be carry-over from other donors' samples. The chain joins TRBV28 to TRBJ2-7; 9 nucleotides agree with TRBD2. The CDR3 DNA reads TGTGCCAGCATCGCGGGAGGGCTGCGAGAGCAGTACTTC. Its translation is CASIAGGLREQYF. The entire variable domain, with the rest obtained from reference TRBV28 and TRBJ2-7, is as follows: DVKVTQSSRYLVKRTGEKVFLECVQDMDHENMFWYRQDPGLGLRLIYFSYDVKMKEKGDIPEGYSVSREKKERFSLILESASTNQTSMYLCASIAGGLREQYFGPGTRLTVT.